This TCR beta chain emerged from a study of blood T cell repertoires in COVID-19. This CDR3 contains 15 residues. The germline V gene has CDR1 MNHEY and CDR2 SMNVEV (reference sequence). Trimming took 3 bases from V and 8 from J; bases not matched to a gene: 3. The data were produced by immunoSEQ multiplex PCR, yet TCRdb's version contains in-frame clones alone and is incomplete. The data show roughly 150,000 clones, roughly 91% seen once. The rearrangement uses TRBV27 and TRBJ2-1; 14 bases line up with TRBD2. This clonotype was obtained from a man aged 18 to 30 with COVID-19, enrolled during active disease. The sequenced material came from peripheral blood. The CDR3 sequence is CASSLGLAGAHEQFF. The CDR3 DNA is TGTGCCAGCAGTTTGGGACTAGCGGGAGCTCATGAGCAGTTCTTC.